The 2 T cell receptor beta chains below come from one sample, sequenced in a study of blood T cell repertoires in COVID-19. Libraries were prepared by immunoSEQ multiplex PCR; TCRdb keeps only in-frame clonotypes and omits some of them. The table has about 280,000 clones, about 85% seen once. The source material was PBMCs or T cells enriched from blood (not recorded which). These receptors all stem from a woman between 50 and 59 years old who had recovered from COVID-19.

The rearrangement links TRBV7-2 to TRBJ2-1, with D possibly matching TRBD2 (7 bases). Germline CDR1 is SGHTA and CDR2 is FQGNSA. This CDR3 has 15 amino acids. Trimming took 8 bases from V and 5 from J, leaving 19 bases between them. CDR3 DNA: TGTGCCAGCGTACGGGGGCTAGCGGAAAACAATGAGCAGTTCTTC. Translated, it gives CASVRGLAENNEQFF.

This sequence joins TRBV5-4 and TRBJ2-5; D is ambiguous. This CDR3 region has 14 residues. Germline V gene data show CDR1 as SGHNT and CDR2 as YYREEE (reference sequence). Trimming left V 1 base short and J 1 base short, with 8 bases between. The CDR3 coding sequence is TGTGCCAGCAGCTTGTCGGCAGGCCAAGAGACCCAGTACTTC. This sequence encodes CASSLSAGQETQYF.